These T cell receptor beta chains were read from a single sample in a study of blood T cell repertoires in COVID-19. Libraries were prepared by immunoSEQ multiplex PCR; TCRdb keeps only in-frame clonotypes and omits some of them. The repertoire holds 150,000 or so clones, with roughly four fifths as singletons. Sequenced sample: peripheral blood. The source is a human donor with acute or convalescent COVID-19. The donor label of this sample is uncertain. Both conserved end residues are part of each CDR3. A D gene is named only where the DNA matches it firmly. Clone size is shown for a subset of rows, as once, few, many or a class of expanded clone.

D	V	J	size	DNA	CDR3
.	TRBV7-2	TRBJ2-1	.	TGTGCCAGCAGTTCTCCCGGGGAAAAGCAGTTCTTC	CASSSPGEKQFF
.	TRBV6-2/TRBV6-3	TRBJ1-1	.	TGTGCCAGCAGTTCGAGGGATAGCGGAGCTTTCTTT	CASSSRDSGAFF
TRBD1	TRBV6-6	TRBJ2-7	few	TGTGCCAGCAGCGAAATGGGACAGGGAAGGGGCTACGAGCAGTACTTC	CASSEMGQGRGYEQYF
.	TRBV10-3	TRBJ2-5	.	TGTGCCATCAGTGAGTATGAGGAGACCCAGTACTTC	CAISEYEETQYF
TRBD1	TRBV9	TRBJ1-4	.	TGTGCCAGCAGCGCCGGACAGGGGGCGAGGGAAAAACTGTTTTTT	CASSAGQGAREKLFF
TRBD2	TRBV6-1	TRBJ2-1	.	TGTGCCAGCAGTGGGAACAAGCGGGGGGCCGGCAATGAGCAGTTCTTC	CASSGNKRGAGNEQFF
.	TRBV20-1	TRBJ1-4	many	TGCAGTGCTAGTGGAATTAGCGGTGAAAAACTGTTTTTT	CSASGISGEKLFF
.	TRBV10-2	TRBJ1-4	.	TGCGCCAGCAGCGAACAGGGTGGATATGAAAAACTGTTTTTT	CASSEQGGYEKLFF
TRBD1	TRBV19	TRBJ1-4	.	TGTGCCAGTAGTCTCGGACAGGGGCCTGAAAAACTGTTTTTT	CASSLGQGPEKLFF
TRBD2	TRBV10-3	TRBJ2-2	.	TGTGCCATCAGTGAGGTAGCGGGGGGAACCGGGGAGCTGTTTTTT	CAISEVAGGTGELFF
TRBD1	TRBV13	TRBJ1-2	.	TGTGCCAGCAGTCCTCCGGGAGGGGGCGGCTACTATGGCTACACCTTC	CASSPPGGGGYYGYTF
.	TRBV6-5	TRBJ1-1	.	TGTGCCACCAGAGGGGTGGTGATGAACACTGAAGCTTTCTTT	CATRGVVMNTEAFF
TRBD1	TRBV19	TRBJ1-5	.	TGTGCCAGTAGTACCATACAGGGGGGCAATCAGCCCCAGCATTTT	CASSTIQGGNQPQHF
TRBD1	TRBV2	TRBJ1-4	.	TGTGCCAGCAGTGACCTTGGGACAGGGGTTGAAAAACTGTTTTTT	CASSDLGTGVEKLFF
.	TRBV7-6	TRBJ1-3	.	TGTGCCAGCAGCTTAGCCCCTAGGAGGGGGGGCATAAGTGGAAACACCATATATTTT	CASSLAPRRGGISGNTIYF